Below, 27 T cell receptor beta chains from the same sample are listed, as sequenced in a study of T-cell reconstitution after alpha-beta-depleted transplantation in children. Researchers prepared the TCRbeta library using unique molecular identifiers, the study reports. TCRdb processed the PCR reads anew with MiXCR; each CDR3 protein has one entry. The sample holds about 510,000 distinct CDR3 sequences, around 10% seen once. The specimen was PBMCs, mostly from graft donor cells, collected 180 days after TCRalphabeta/CD19-depleted stem cell transplant. Receptor source: a female patient aged 2-9 years who had a stem cell transplant for aplastic anemia, so the T cells may come from the graft donor.

The table lists this clonotype with many counts. This chain links TRBV5-1 with TRBJ2-2; tentatively, D is TRBD1 (5 bases). V was pared by 0 bases and J by 5 bases, with 14 bases between. This CDR3 is built from 16 residues. Looked up from germline, CDR1 is SGHRS and CDR2 is YFSETQ. The chain's CDR3 is CASSLDYSGRTGELFF. For the CDR3, the DNA is TGCGCCAGCAGCTTGGATTATTCAGGGCGAACCGGGGAGCTGTTTTTT. The full variable domain, with the rest looked up from reference TRBV5-1 and TRBJ2-2, is KAGVTQTPRYLIKTRGQQVTLSCSPISGHRSVSWYQQTPGQGLQFLFEYFSETQRNKGNFPGRFSGRQFSNSRSEMNVSTLELGDSALYLCASSLDYSGRTGELFFGEGSRLTVL.

There are many counts of this clonotype. This chain connects TRBV24-1 to TRBJ2-5, with D perhaps TRBD1 or TRBD2 (5 bases each). CDR3 length equals 13 residues. Germline CDR1 is KGHDR and CDR2 is SFDVKD. V was pared by 5 bases and J by 5 bases, with 11 bases between. DNA of the CDR3: TGTGCCACCAGTGGGCTAGGGGAGGAGACCCAGTACTTC. Its translation is CATSGLGEETQYF.

This clonotype was detected many times. The DNA for the CDR3 is TGTGCCAGCAGTTACTCGATGGAGACCCAGTACTTC. It specifies CASSYSMETQYF. This chain links TRBV6-5 with TRBJ2-5; D gene uncertain. This CDR3 spans 12 amino acids. The V end was cut by 0 bases, the J end by 5 bases, with 4 bases between. Germline lookup yields CDR1 MNHEY and CDR2 SVGAGI.

The genes are TRBV7-3 and TRBJ2-1, with 9 positions matching TRBD2. The CDR3 runs to 16 residues. Trimming cost V 2 bases and J 8 bases; bases outside gene matches: 10. Germline lookup yields CDR1 SGHTA and CDR2 FQGTGA. The CDR3 region is CASSLLGGRAFDEQFF. CDR3 sequence (DNA): TGTGCCAGCAGCTTACTCGGCGGGAGGGCCTTCGATGAGCAGTTCTTC.

The chain combines TRBV19 with TRBJ1-5; 8 bases match TRBD1. The CDR3 runs 17 residues. Germline CDR1 and CDR2: LNHDA and SQIVND (reference sequence). V gave up 3 bases and J gave up 6 bases; unmatched junction bases: 13. The chain's CDR3 is CASSMDRAGIGVQPQHF. The CDR3 DNA reads TGTGCCAGTAGTATGGACAGGGCAGGTATAGGAGTTCAGCCCCAGCATTTT.

This clonotype turned up a few times. The chain combines TRBV12-3 or TRBV12-4 with TRBJ1-1; the D gene is possibly TRBD1 (5 bases). The CDR3 has 14 residues. Trimming pared 5 bases from V and 3 bases from J, leaving 13 bases between. DNA for the CDR3: TGTGCCAGCAGTCTAAGACAGACTCACACTGAAGCTTTCTTT. Translating gives CASSLRQTHTEAFF.

The chain is built from TRBV4-3 and TRBJ1-1, with D perhaps matching TRBD1 (5 bases). Trimming removed 3 bases at V and 5 bases at J, with 13 bases between. This CDR3 is built from 14 residues. Looked up from germline, CDR1 is LGHNA and CDR2 is YSLEER. The chain's CDR3 is CASSHKGWGTEAFF. CDR3 in DNA: TGCGCCAGCAGCCACAAGGGGTGGGGAACTGAAGCTTTCTTT.

This clonotype came up a few times. The chain joins TRBV4-2 to TRBJ1-1, with D possibly TRBD1 on 5 matching bases. V was clipped by 3 bases and J by 1 base, with 15 bases between them. This CDR3 contains 16 residues. Germline lookup yields CDR1 LGHNA and CDR2 YNFKEQ. In DNA form, the CDR3 reads TGTGCCAGCAGCCACACCCGAAATGGACAGAACACTGAAGCTTTCTTT. It encodes CASSHTRNGQNTEAFF.

V usage is TRBV20-1 and J usage is TRBJ2-5; unclear D gene. Trimming took off 3 bases at V and 2 bases at J, with 7 bases between the two ends. Germline V lookup: CDR1 DFQATT, CDR2 SNEGSKA (reference sequence). There are 12 residues in the CDR3. The CDR3 loop is CSARPRQETQYF. DNA of the CDR3: TGCAGTGCTAGGCCCAGACAAGAGACCCAGTACTTC.

This clonotype was counted a few times. This sequence joins TRBV19 and TRBJ1-1; 7 bases line up with TRBD1. V trimming: 2 bases; J trimming: 1 base; junction bases outside the gene matches: 1. Germline loops: CDR1 LNHDA, CDR2 SQIVND (reference sequence). This CDR3 is 14 amino acids long. Written as DNA, the CDR3 is TGTGCCAGTAGTATACGGACAGGGAACACTGAAGCTTTCTTT. Its protein is CASSIRTGNTEAFF.

This chain connects TRBV14 to TRBJ2-1, with a weak D call TRBD2 (5 bases). This CDR3 has 16 residues. Trimming shortened V by 4 bases and J by 0 bases, and 13 bases separated the two germline ends. Germline V gives CDR1 SGHDN, CDR2 FVKESK. As DNA, the CDR3 is TGTGCCAGCAGCCGCCCGGGGAGTGTCTCCTACAATGAGCAGTTCTTC. Translating it yields CASSRPGSVSYNEQFF.

This clonotype was seen a handful of times. This sequence joins TRBV4-3 and TRBJ2-7; TRBD1 agrees at 7 bases. This CDR3 has 19 residues. Germline loops: CDR1 LGHNA, CDR2 YSLEER. With V trimmed by 0 bases and J by 4 bases, 18 bases remained unmatched. The CDR3 region is CASSQDACPNRGLDYEQYV. CDR3 nucleotide sequence: TGCGCCAGCAGCCAAGATGCTTGTCCCAACAGGGGCCTTGATTACGAGCAGTACGTC.

This clonotype was observed a few times. The chain couples TRBV28 to TRBJ1-2; maybe TRBD1 (5 bases). V lost 7 bases and J 8 bases, leaving 23 bases between the germline ends. The CDR3 sequence is 15 residues long. The V gene's germline CDR1 is MDHEN and CDR2 SYDVKM. In nucleotides, the CDR3 is TGTGCCAGCACCTGGTACTGGGGCCCTCCCGACGGCTACACCTTC. It yields the protein CASTWYWGPPDGYTF.

A note on this clonotype: Possible read error: a much larger clone is one base away. The V and J genes are TRBV12-3 or TRBV12-4 and TRBJ2-6, with 8 bases identical to TRBD1. This CDR3 is built from 17 residues. The CDR3 region has the DNA TGTGCCAGCAGTCATACAGGGGGAAGGGCTGGGGCCAACGGCCTGACTTTC. It encodes CASSHTGGRAGANGLTF.

This clonotype was seen a few times. CDR3 amino acids: CASSPTTSGPSSYNEQFF. For the CDR3, the DNA is TGTGCCAGCAGCCCCACGACTAGCGGGCCAAGCTCCTACAATGAGCAGTTCTTC. The V call is TRBV4-2, the J call TRBJ2-1, with 10 bases identical to TRBD2. The germline CDR1 and CDR2 sequences are LGHNA and YNFKEQ. The CDR3 has 18 amino acids. The trim removed 4 bases at V and 0 bases at J, leaving 9 bases unmatched.

V is TRBV7-8 and J is TRBJ1-2, with D tentatively TRBD1 (5 bases). This CDR3 is 12 amino acids long. Germline CDR1 is SGHVS and CDR2 is FQNEAQ. V was cut by 1 base and J by 8 bases, with 8 bases left in between. CDR3 residues: CASSLVGAGYTF. For the CDR3, the DNA is TGTGCCAGCAGCTTAGTTGGGGCCGGCTACACCTTC. Full variable domain (remainder filled in from reference TRBV7-8 and TRBJ1-2): GAGVSQSPRYKVAKRGQDVALRCDPISGHVSLFWYQQALGQGPEFLTYFQNEAQLDKSGLPSDRFFAERPEGSVSTLKIQRTQQEDSAVYLCASSLVGAGYTFGSGTRLTVV.

In its sample, this clonotype was seen a few times. The rearrangement links TRBV5-1 to TRBJ2-2, with 11 bases matching TRBD2. The CDR3 length is 18 residues. Germline V CDR1 and CDR2: SGHRS, YFSETQ. V lost 4 bases to trimming and J lost 0 bases; unmatched junction nucleotides: 8. As DNA, the CDR3 is TGCGCCAGCAGCCCGACTAGCGGGATATTCGCGAACACCGGGGAGCTGTTTTTT. Translation gives CASSPTSGIFANTGELFF.

The rearrangement uses TRBV6-2 or TRBV6-3 and TRBJ2-1; TRBD2 matches at 8 bases. V dropped 4 bases and J dropped 4; count of bases not matched to a gene: 6. Per the germline V gene, CDR1 is MNHEY and CDR2 is SVGEGT. This CDR3 contains 15 residues. This CDR3 reads CASSSRVAGYNEQFF. CDR3 nucleotides: TGTGCCAGCAGTTCGAGGGTAGCGGGATACAATGAGCAGTTCTTC.

This clonotype was detected ten times or more. J is TRBJ1-2 and V is TRBV20-1; 9 positions match TRBD1. The V segment lost 5 bases and the J segment 4 bases; nucleotides outside the gene matches: 5. The CDR3 covers 13 residues. Germline CDR1 reads DFQATT; CDR2 reads SNEGSKA (reference sequence). This CDR3 is CSAPPTGGYGYTF. The CDR3 bases are TGCAGTGCTCCTCCGACAGGGGGCTATGGCTACACCTTC.

This clonotype was found a few times. The chain recombines TRBV4-1 with TRBJ2-7; D is perhaps TRBD2 (7 bases). Looked up from germline, CDR1 is MGHRA and CDR2 is YSYEKL. V shed 0 bases and J shed 6 bases, with 24 bases lying between them. This CDR3 region has 18 residues. CDR3 DNA sequence: TGCGCCAGCAGCCAAGAAGCGTCGGGGGGAGGACGGGGGGCCGAGCAGTACGTC. It specifies CASSQEASGGGRGAEQYV.

This clonotype was observed many times. This chain joins TRBV7-2 and TRBJ2-7; TRBD1 aligns across 7 bases. The J segment lost 1 base and the V segment lost 5 bases, leaving 8 bases of the junction unmatched. The CDR3 loop spans 15 amino acids. In germline, CDR1 is SGHTA, CDR2 FQGNSA. The CDR3 is CASSTHGDRSYEQYV. In nucleotides, the CDR3 is TGTGCCAGCAGCACGCACGGGGACAGATCCTACGAGCAGTACGTC.

This clonotype was picked up a small number of times. CDR3 coding DNA: TGTGCCAGCAGTTTTTACCGGGACAGGCAGCTAGCCAAAAACATTCAGTACTTC. This encodes CASSFYRDRQLAKNIQYF. The gene calls are TRBV28 and TRBJ2-4, with 8 positions matching TRBD1. The CDR3 covers 18 residues. Per the germline V gene, CDR1 is MDHEN and CDR2 is SYDVKM. V shed 3 bases and J 0 bases; nucleotides not matched to a gene: 10. The full variable domain, completed using reference TRBV28 and TRBJ2-4, is DVKVTQSSRYLVKRTGEKVFLECVQDMDHENMFWYRQDPGLGLRLIYFSYDVKMKEKGDIPEGYSVSREKKERFSLILESASTNQTSMYLCASSFYRDRQLAKNIQYFGAGTRLSVL.

The CDR3 DNA sequence: TGTGCCAGCAGCCAAGATTACGGTACTGGGGCCAACGTCCTGACTTTC. This sequence encodes CASSQDYGTGANVLTF. The chain links TRBV4-2 to TRBJ2-6; D gene ambiguous. Germline V CDR1 and CDR2: LGHNA, YNFKEQ. Deletions cut 0 bases from V and 2 bases from J, with 8 bases between. The CDR3 extends over 16 amino acids.

V and J are TRBV24-1 and TRBJ2-1, with D unclear. CDR1 is KGHDR and CDR2 is SFDVKD in the germline V gene. This CDR3 region has 14 residues. With 3 bases removed from V and 9 bases from J, the gap between germline ends came to 14 bases. The CDR3 reads CATSDLGPLSEQFF. In DNA form, the CDR3 reads TGTGCCACCAGTGATCTCGGACCCCTGAGTGAGCAGTTCTTC.

Many counts were recorded for this clonotype. The rearrangement links TRBV11-3 to TRBJ1-1, with a tentative D call TRBD1 (6 bases). This CDR3 has 15 residues. The germline V gene has CDR1 SGHNT and CDR2 YENEEA. Trimming stripped 0 bases from V and 4 bases from J, with 12 bases between. CDR3 nucleotide sequence: TGTGCCAGCAGCTTAGAAGGGGGTCTAGGCACTGAAGCTTTCTTT. Translation: CASSLEGGLGTEAFF.

The chain links TRBV7-2 to TRBJ1-2; 9 nucleotides align to TRBD1. The CDR3 covers 16 residues. Trimming removed 5 bases from V and 4 bases from J; junction bases left unmatched: 11. Germline assignment: CDR1 SGHTA and CDR2 FQGNSA. In DNA form, the CDR3 reads TGTGCCAGCAGCCCTGTGGGGGACAGGGTGCGCTATGGCTACACCTTC. Translated: CASSPVGDRVRYGYTF.

The gene calls are TRBV6-2 or TRBV6-3 and TRBJ2-2; TRBD2 matches at 11 bases. V lost 2 bases and J lost 6; bases outside the gene matches: 2. Germline-derived CDR1 and CDR2 are MNHEY and SVGEGT. CDR3 length: 15 amino acids. CDR3 nucleotide sequence: TGTGCCAGCAGTTACACTAGCGGGAGATCCGGGGAGCTGTTTTTT. Its protein is CASSYTSGRSGELFF.